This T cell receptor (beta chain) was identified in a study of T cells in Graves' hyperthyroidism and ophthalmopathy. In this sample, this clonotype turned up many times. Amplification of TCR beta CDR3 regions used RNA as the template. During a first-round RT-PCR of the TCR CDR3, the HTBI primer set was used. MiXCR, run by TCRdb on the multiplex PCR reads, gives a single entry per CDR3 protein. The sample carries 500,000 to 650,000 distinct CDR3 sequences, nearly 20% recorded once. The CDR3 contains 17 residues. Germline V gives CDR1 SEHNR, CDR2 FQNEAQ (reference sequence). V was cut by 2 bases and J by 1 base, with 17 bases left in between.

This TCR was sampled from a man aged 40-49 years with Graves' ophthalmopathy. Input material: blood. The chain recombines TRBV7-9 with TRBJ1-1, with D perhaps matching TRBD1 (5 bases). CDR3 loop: CASSLNGGDGPNTEAFF. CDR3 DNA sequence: TGTGCCAGCAGCTTAAATGGAGGGGACGGCCCGAACACTGAAGCTTTCTTT.